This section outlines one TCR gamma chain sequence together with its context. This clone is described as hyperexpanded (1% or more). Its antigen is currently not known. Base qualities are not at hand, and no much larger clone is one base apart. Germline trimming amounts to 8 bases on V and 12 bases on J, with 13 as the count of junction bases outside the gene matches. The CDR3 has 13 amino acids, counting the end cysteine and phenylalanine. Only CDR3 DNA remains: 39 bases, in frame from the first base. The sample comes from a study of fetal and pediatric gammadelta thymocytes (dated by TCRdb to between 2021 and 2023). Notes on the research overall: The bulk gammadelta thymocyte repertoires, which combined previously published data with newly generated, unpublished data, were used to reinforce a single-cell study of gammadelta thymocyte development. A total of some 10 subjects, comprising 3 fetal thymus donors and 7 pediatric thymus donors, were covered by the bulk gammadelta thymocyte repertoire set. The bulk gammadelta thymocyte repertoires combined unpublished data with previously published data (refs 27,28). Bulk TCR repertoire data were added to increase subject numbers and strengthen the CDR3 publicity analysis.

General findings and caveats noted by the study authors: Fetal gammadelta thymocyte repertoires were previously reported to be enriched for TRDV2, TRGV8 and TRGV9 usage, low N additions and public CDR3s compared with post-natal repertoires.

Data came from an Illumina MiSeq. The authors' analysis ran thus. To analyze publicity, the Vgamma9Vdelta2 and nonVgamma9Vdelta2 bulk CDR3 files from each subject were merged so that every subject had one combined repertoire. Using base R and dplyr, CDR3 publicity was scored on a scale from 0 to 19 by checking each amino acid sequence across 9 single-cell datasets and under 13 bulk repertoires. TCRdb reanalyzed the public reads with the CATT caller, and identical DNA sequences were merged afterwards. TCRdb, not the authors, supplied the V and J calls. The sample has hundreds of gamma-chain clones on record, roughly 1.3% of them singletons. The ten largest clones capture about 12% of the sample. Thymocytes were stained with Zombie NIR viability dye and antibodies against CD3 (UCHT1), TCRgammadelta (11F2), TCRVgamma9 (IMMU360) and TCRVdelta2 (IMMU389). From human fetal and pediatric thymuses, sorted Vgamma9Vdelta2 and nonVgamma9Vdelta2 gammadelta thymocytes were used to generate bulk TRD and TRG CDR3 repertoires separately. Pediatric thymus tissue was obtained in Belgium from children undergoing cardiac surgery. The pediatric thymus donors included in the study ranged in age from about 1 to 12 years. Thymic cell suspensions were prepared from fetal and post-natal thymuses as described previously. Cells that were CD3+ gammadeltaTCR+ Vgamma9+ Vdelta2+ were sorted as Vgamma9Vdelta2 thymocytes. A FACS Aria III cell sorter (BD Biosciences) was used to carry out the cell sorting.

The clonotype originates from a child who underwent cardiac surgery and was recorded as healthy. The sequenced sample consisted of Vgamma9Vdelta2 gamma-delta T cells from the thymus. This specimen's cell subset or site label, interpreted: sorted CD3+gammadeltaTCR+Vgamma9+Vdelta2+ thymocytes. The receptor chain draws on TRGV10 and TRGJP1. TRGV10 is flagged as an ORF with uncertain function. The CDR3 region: CAAWDGVDGFKIF. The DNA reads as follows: TGTGCTGCGTGGGATGGGGTGGACGGGTTCAAGATATTT.